Below are 27 T cell receptor beta chains sequenced from a single sample in a study of identical twins. TCRdb re-derived calls from the 5' RACE reads in MiXCR, one entry per CDR3 protein. In the table there are roughly 690,000 distinct CDR3 sequences, around 21% of which are singletons. This sample also appeared in a second study, on T cells expressing NK-cell markers.

The specimen sequenced was PBMCs. The receptors here all came from a woman younger than 30 in good health.

This clonotype came up a few times. The V call is TRBV11-2, the J call TRBJ2-3, with a weak D call TRBD2 (5 bases). CDR1 SGHAT and CDR2 FQNNGV come from the germline V gene. The CDR3 length is 13 residues. Trimming stripped 4 bases from V and 6 bases from J, with 11 bases between. CDR3 in amino acids: CASSWTGQDTQYF. The DNA of the CDR3 is TGTGCCAGCAGCTGGACTGGTCAGGATACGCAGTATTTT.

This clonotype was recorded many times. The rearrangement joins TRBV20-1 to TRBJ2-1, with 8 bases aligning to TRBD2. The J segment lost 5 bases and the V segment lost 3 bases, leaving 9 bases of the junction unmatched. The CDR3 sequence is 15 residues long. Germline V gene lookup returns CDR1 DFQATT and CDR2 SNEGSKA (reference sequence). The CDR3 DNA follows: TGCAGTGCTAGGGTTAGCGGGGTAAGGAACAATGAGCAGTTCTTC. This translates into CSARVSGVRNNEQFF.

This clonotype was detected many times. V and J are TRBV20-1 and TRBJ2-7; D gene unclear. Per the germline V gene, CDR1 is DFQATT and CDR2 is SNEGSKA (reference sequence). This CDR3 comprises 12 residues. V gave up 6 bases and J gave up 5 bases, with 14 bases separating them. CDR3 sequence reads: CSASRFSDEQYF. DNA of the CDR3: TGCAGTGCCAGCCGTTTCAGCGACGAGCAGTACTTC.

The rearrangement links TRBV5-1 to TRBJ1-1, with a tentative D call TRBD1 (5 bases). Trimming stripped 4 bases from V and 7 bases from J, with 11 bases between. The V gene's germline CDR1 is SGHRS and CDR2 YFSETQ. The CDR3 runs to 12 residues. CDR3 coding DNA: TGCGCCAGCAGCGGGGACTCTAGTGAAGCTTTCTTT. It encodes CASSGDSSEAFF.

This clonotype showed up many times. The chain is built from TRBV20-1 and TRBJ2-1, with 12 bases aligning to TRBD2. This CDR3 comprises 14 residues. After removal of 6 bases from V and 4 bases from J, the junction contained 4 bases not matched to a gene. Germline V gene sequence: CDR1 DFQATT, CDR2 SNEGSKA (reference sequence). CDR3 protein: CSATTSGGYNEQFF. CDR3 nucleotide sequence: TGCAGTGCCACAACTAGCGGGGGGTACAATGAGCAGTTCTTC.

The chain employs TRBV20-1 and TRBJ2-1; D may correspond to TRBD1 or TRBD2 (6 bases each). Between the trimmed V and J ends, which lost 4 bases and 0 bases, there was a span of 16 bases. This CDR3 is built from 16 residues. Germline V gives CDR1 DFQATT, CDR2 SNEGSKA (reference sequence). The CDR3 region has the DNA TGCAGTGCTACCCGGGGGCGGGGCAGCTCCTACAATGAGCAGTTCTTC. This translates into CSATRGRGSSYNEQFF.

The V call is TRBV29-1, the J call TRBJ1-2, with D perhaps matching TRBD1 (5 bases). Germline CDR1 SQVTM, CDR2 ANQGSEA. V was pared by 5 bases and J by 4 bases, with 14 bases between. The CDR3 has 13 amino acids. CDR3 nucleotides: TGCAGCGTTAAATCGTCGGGACGCTATGGCTACACCTTC. Residues: CSVKSSGRYGYTF. The full variable domain, with the rest looked up from reference TRBV29-1 and TRBJ1-2, is SAVISQKPSRDICQRGTSLTIQCQVDSQVTMMFWYRQQPGQSLTLIATANQGSEATYESGFVIDKFPISRPNLTFSTLTVSNMSPEDSSIYLCSVKSSGRYGYTFGSGTRLTVV.

The V and J genes are TRBV6-5 and TRBJ2-3; no clear D gene. This CDR3 region has 13 residues. Trimming took off 0 bases at V and 5 bases at J, with 6 bases between the two ends. The V gene's germline CDR1 is MNHEY and CDR2 SVGAGI. DNA for the CDR3: TGTGCCAGCAGTTACTCGAACGAAGATACGCAGTATTTT. Its translation is CASSYSNEDTQYF.

The chain links TRBV11-3 to TRBJ2-1, with 7 bases that match TRBD2. The CDR3 totals 13 residues. V lost 3 bases, J lost 13 bases, and 9 bases stayed unmatched. Per the germline V gene, CDR1 is SGHNT and CDR2 is YENEEA. CDR3 in DNA: TGTGCCAGCAGCTTTCGAGGTAGGACTAGACAGTTCTTC. Amino acids: CASSFRGRTRQFF. Full variable domain (remainder filled in from reference TRBV11-3 and TRBJ2-1): EAGVVQSPRYKIIEKKQPVAFWCNPISGHNTLYWYLQNLGQGPELLIRYENEEAVDDSQLPKDRFSAERLKGVDSTLKIQPAELGDSAVYLCASSFRGRTRQFFGPGTRLTVL.

This rearrangement joins TRBV27 to TRBJ1-6, with no clear D. The V end lost 4 bases, the J end lost 7 bases, and 8 bases lay between the germline ends. This CDR3 contains 13 residues. In germline, CDR1 is MNHEY, CDR2 SMNVEV (reference sequence). CDR3 nucleotides: TGTGCCAGCAGTTGGGGAGTCAATTCACCCCTCCACTTT. Translation gives CASSWGVNSPLHF.

The rearrangement joins TRBV12-3 or TRBV12-4 to TRBJ2-1; D may be TRBD2 (5 bases). This CDR3 has 12 amino acids. V was shortened by 6 bases and J by 10 bases, with 13 bases between the two germline ends. The CDR3 region has the DNA TGTGCCAGCAGACCGGACTCGTCGGAGCAGTTCTTC. It yields the protein CASRPDSSEQFF.

The chain combines TRBV12-3 or TRBV12-4 with TRBJ2-1; D ambiguous. Trimming shortened V by 3 bases and J by 7 bases, and 10 bases separated the two germline ends. CDR3 length: 13 amino acids. Here the CDR3 DNA reads TGTGCCAGCAGTTTCCTAGGCGTGAATGAGCAGTTCTTC. Translating gives CASSFLGVNEQFF.

This clonotype showed up many times. The chain links TRBV7-6 to TRBJ2-1; D unresolved. This CDR3 region has 14 residues. Germline V CDR1 and CDR2: SGHVS, FNYEAQ. Trimming took off 0 bases at V and 10 bases at J, with 13 bases between the two ends. The CDR3 here is CASSLAGRKTEQFF. The CDR3, as DNA: TGTGCCAGCAGCTTAGCAGGTCGCAAAACGGAGCAGTTCTTC.

This clonotype was found many times. The gene calls are TRBV20-1 and TRBJ2-4; D is uncertain. This CDR3 has 15 residues. Germline lookup yields CDR1 DFQATT and CDR2 SNEGSKA (reference sequence). The ends were cut back, 5 bases at V and 0 bases at J, with 14 bases in the middle. DNA for the CDR3: TGCAGTGCTCCAGCAGGCATGACAGCCAAAAACATTCAGTACTTC. This encodes CSAPAGMTAKNIQYF.

This clonotype has just a few counts. V is TRBV15 and J is TRBJ1-1; D not resolved. Per germline, CDR1 LNHNV and CDR2 YYDKDF (reference sequence). The CDR3 consists of 13 residues. V gave up 2 bases and J gave up 4 bases, with 8 bases separating them. CDR3 loop: CATSRSGSTEAFF. DNA for the CDR3: TGTGCCACCAGCAGATCAGGAAGCACTGAAGCTTTCTTT.

J is TRBJ1-6 and V is TRBV20-1; TRBD1 matches at 8 bases. Germline values: CDR1 DFQATT, CDR2 SNEGSKA (reference sequence). CDR3 length: 13 amino acids. The trim removed 6 bases at V and 11 bases at J, leaving 9 bases unmatched. Here the CDR3 reads CSARDRPLTPLHF. CDR3 DNA sequence: TGCAGTGCCCGGGACAGGCCTTTGACACCCCTCCACTTT.

The chain employs TRBV12-2 and TRBJ2-7. TRBV12-2 is an annotated pseudogene. This CDR3 region has 14 residues. DNA for the CDR3: TGTGCAAGTCGCTTGGCACGCTGGGTCTACGAGCAGTACTTC. Amino acid sequence: CASRLARWVYEQYF.

This clonotype appeared a few times. The junction and the germline gene differ at one end; a read error may be behind it. The rearrangement uses TRBV5-1 and TRBJ2-1; 14 nucleotides align to TRBD2. Germline V CDR1 and CDR2: SGHRS, YFSETQ. The CDR3 contains 14 residues. The CDR3 loop is CASSLGTGTSGGVF. CDR3 in DNA: TGCGCCAGCAGCTTGGGTACCGGGACTAGCGGGGGAGTCTTC.

The J gene is TRBJ2-1, the V gene TRBV27; 8 bases map to TRBD1. This CDR3 spans 14 amino acids. Germline loops: CDR1 MNHEY, CDR2 SMNVEV (reference sequence). With V trimmed by 10 bases and J by 1 base, 6 bases remained unmatched. CDR3 nucleotide sequence: TGTGCCATCAAGACAGGGGATTCCTACAATGAGCAGTTCTTC. Protein product: CAIKTGDSYNEQFF.

V is TRBV12-3 or TRBV12-4 and J is TRBJ1-2, with TRBD1 as a possible D gene (5 bases). The CDR3 length is 14 residues. Deletions cut 3 bases from V and 4 bases from J, with 12 bases between. The CDR3 region has the DNA TGTGCCAGCAGTTTTTTGGGAGGGGTCTATGGCTACACCTTC. It translates to CASSFLGGVYGYTF.

This clonotype was picked up many times. This chain's CDR3 is CASSQGLLGYNEQFF. The CDR3 DNA sequence: TGCGCCAGCAGCCAAGGGCTGCTAGGGTACAATGAGCAGTTCTTC. The chain carries TRBV4-3 and TRBJ2-1; D unclear. Germline V gene lookup returns CDR1 LGHNA and CDR2 YSLEER. This CDR3 region has 15 residues. V was trimmed by 1 base and J by 4 bases, leaving 11 bases between them.

Many counts were recorded for this clonotype. The chain is built from TRBV7-2 and TRBJ2-3; no clear D gene. Per germline, CDR1 SGHTA and CDR2 FQGNSA. The CDR3 sequence is 13 residues long. The V gene lost 5 bases and the J gene lost 0 bases, with 6 bases spanning the gap. The CDR3 DNA sequence: TGTGCCAGCAGCATCACTAGCACAGATACGCAGTATTTT. Translation: CASSITSTDTQYF.

This clonotype was counted between two and nine times. V gene TRBV6-1 combines with J gene TRBJ1-2; a weak D match, TRBD1 (5 bases). CDR1 MNHNS and CDR2 SASEGT come from the germline V gene. The CDR3 extends over 14 amino acids. V was cut by 7 bases and J by 8 bases, with 20 bases left in between. This CDR3 reads CASTGRGTFRGYTF. CDR3 DNA: TGTGCCAGCACGGGGAGGGGAACCTTTAGGGGCTACACCTTC.

This clonotype was counted a few times. The V gene is TRBV21-1, the J gene TRBJ1-5; the tabulated D call, TRBD1, remains unverified against the DNA. TRBV21-1 is labeled a pseudogene. This CDR3 has 17 residues. Here the CDR3 reads CASSSYDRGPRTQPQHF. The CDR3 coding sequence is TGTGCCAGCAGCAGCTACGACAGGGGGCCTCGGACTCAGCCCCAGCATTTT.

This chain uses TRBV3-1 with TRBJ2-1; 10 bases agree with TRBD2. Germline V gives CDR1 LGHDT, CDR2 YNNKEL (reference sequence). Germline trimming cut 4 bases from V and 2 bases from J; bases unmatched to any gene: 8. The CDR3 loop spans 17 amino acids. The chain's CDR3 is CASSPQLTSGPYNEQFF. CDR3 nucleotide sequence: TGTGCCAGCAGCCCGCAGTTGACTAGCGGGCCCTACAATGAGCAGTTCTTC.

This chain uses TRBV20-1 with TRBJ1-2; unclear D gene. The CDR3 runs 13 residues. Germline CDR1 is DFQATT and CDR2 is SNEGSKA (reference sequence). The V end lost 4 bases, the J end lost 1 base, and 10 bases lay between the germline ends. The CDR3 DNA reads TGCAGTGCTAAAGACATACTTAACTATGGCTACACCTTC. Amino acids: CSAKDILNYGYTF.

This rearrangement joins TRBV20-1 to TRBJ1-2, with a possible D match to TRBD1 (5 bases). The CDR3 is 12 residues long. Looked up from germline, CDR1 is DFQATT and CDR2 is SNEGSKA (reference sequence). The V end was cut by 5 bases, the J end by 5 bases, with 12 bases between. CDR3 DNA: TGCAGTGCTCCTATTAGACAGTATGGCTACACCTTC. Protein sequence: CSAPIRQYGYTF.